This T cell receptor beta chain was profiled in a study of blood T cell repertoires in COVID-19. Study-level information: PBMCs, B-cell-depleted T cells, or T cells were the source of the cDNA or gDNA that made up the material.

Profiled with immunoSEQ multiplex PCR; TCRdb holds only in-frame clones, not every one. The repertoire holds more than 150,000 clones, with about four fifths as singletons. V dropped 5 bases and J dropped 1; count of bases not matched to a gene: 16. Germline-derived CDR1 and CDR2 are SGHVS and FNYEAQ. This CDR3 has 19 amino acids. The rearrangement joins TRBV7-6 to TRBJ1-3, with 8 bases that match TRBD1. The receptor comes from a woman older than 75 with COVID-19, enrolled during active disease. Sequences were obtained from peripheral blood. CDR3 region: CASSLRTGLFAGSGNTIYF. In DNA form, the CDR3 reads TGTGCCAGCAGCCTTCGGACAGGGCTCTTCGCCGGGTCTGGAAACACCATATATTTT.